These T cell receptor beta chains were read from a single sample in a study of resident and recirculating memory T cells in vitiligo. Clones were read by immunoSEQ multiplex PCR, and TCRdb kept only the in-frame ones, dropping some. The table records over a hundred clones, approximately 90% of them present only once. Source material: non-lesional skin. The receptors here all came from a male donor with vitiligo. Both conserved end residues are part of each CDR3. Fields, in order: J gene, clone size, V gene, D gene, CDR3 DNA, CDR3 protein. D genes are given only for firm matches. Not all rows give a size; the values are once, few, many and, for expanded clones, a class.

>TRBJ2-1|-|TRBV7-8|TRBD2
TGTGCCAGCAGACTAGCGCCGAGCTCCTACAATGAGCAGTTCTTC
CASRLAPSSYNEQFF
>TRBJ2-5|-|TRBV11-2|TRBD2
TGTGCCAGCAGCTTAGGACTAGCGGGGGGCCTAATTAAGACCCAGTACTTC
CASSLGLAGGLIKTQYF
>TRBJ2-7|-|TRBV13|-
TGTGCCAGCAGCTTATTCAGGGAACAGCAGTACTTC
CASSLFREQQYF
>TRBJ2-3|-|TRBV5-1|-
TGCGCCAGCAGCTTGGGAGGGAGGCAGTATTTT
CASSLGGRQYF
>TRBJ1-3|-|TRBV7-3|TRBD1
TGTGCCAGCAGCGCTGACAGGGGGGACACCATATATTTT
CASSADRGDTIYF
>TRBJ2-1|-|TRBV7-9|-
TGTGCCAGCAGCCTAGGCTCGGACAGAGTGTTCTTC
CASSLGSDRVFF
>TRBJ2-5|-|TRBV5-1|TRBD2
TGCGCCAGCAGCTTGTCCCAGCGGGGGGGCGGAGAGACCCAGTACTTC
CASSLSQRGGGETQYF
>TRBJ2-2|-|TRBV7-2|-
TGTGCCAGCAGCTTTTTACGGGTTGCCAGTGGCGGGGAGCTGTTTTTT
CASSFLRVASGGELFF
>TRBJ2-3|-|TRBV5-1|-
TGCGCCAGCCAGGGGTTGTACGGCACAGATACGCAGTATTTT
CASQGLYGTDTQYF
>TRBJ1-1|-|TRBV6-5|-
TGTGCCAGCAGCCTTGGGGCGTTGAACACTGAAGCTTTCTTT
CASSLGALNTEAFF
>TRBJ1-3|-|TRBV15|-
TGTGCCACCAGCAGAGATCGGGGCTCTGGAAACACCATATATTTT
CATSRDRGSGNTIYF
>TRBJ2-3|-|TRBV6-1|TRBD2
TGTGCCAGCAGTGAAGCGACGGTGCTAGCGGGGGTCACAGATACGCAGTATTTT
CASSEATVLAGVTDTQYF
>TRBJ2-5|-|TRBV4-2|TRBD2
TGTGCCAGCAGCCAAGTTGAGAGCGGGGGTGGTCAAGAGACCCAGTACTTC
CASSQVESGGGQETQYF
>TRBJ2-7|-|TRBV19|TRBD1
TGTGCCAGTAGAGATCGGACAGGGGGGGACGAGCAGTACTTC
CASRDRTGGDEQYF
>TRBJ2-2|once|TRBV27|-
TGTGCCAGCAGTGCCCGACAGCTGAACACCGGGGAGCTGTTTTTT
CASSARQLNTGELFF
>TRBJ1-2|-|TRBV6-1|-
TGTGCCAGCAGTGACACAAACTATGGCTACACCTTC
CASSDTNYGYTF
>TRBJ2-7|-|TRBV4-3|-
TGCGCCAGCAGCCAAGGGGGCCGCCGATCTACCTACGAGCAGTACTTC
CASSQGGRRSTYEQYF
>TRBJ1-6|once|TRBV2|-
TGTGCCAGCAGGTTGACAACCTATAATTCACCCCTCCACTTT
CASRLTTYNSPLHF
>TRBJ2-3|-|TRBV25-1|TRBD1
TGTGCCAGCAGTGATCAGGGGGCGGATACGCAGTATTTT
CASSDQGADTQYF
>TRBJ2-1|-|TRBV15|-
TGTGCCACCAGCCCTGTCTCTAGCTCCTACAATGAGCAGTTCTTC
CATSPVSSSYNEQFF